One sample yielded the 16 T cell receptor beta chains listed below, sequenced in a study of metastatic and nonmetastatic thyroid tumors. With MiXCR, TCRdb called clones anew from the PCR reads. The sample records roughly 93,000 clones, roughly 13% being singletons. No patient received treatment before thyroid surgery. The sample consisted of blood. The receptors shown here come from a female donor with papillary thyroid cancer or a benign thyroid nodule (not recorded which). Some clones in this sample may be carry-over from other donors' samples.

This clone was seen at least ten times. J is TRBJ1-1 and V is TRBV20-1, with D uncertain. CDR3 size: 14 residues. Per germline, CDR1 DFQATT and CDR2 SNEGSKA (reference sequence). V lost 0 bases to trimming and J lost 2 bases, with 10 bases between them. The CDR3 protein is CSAREGRANTEAFF. The CDR3 nucleotides are TGCAGTGCTAGAGAGGGCCGAGCAAACACTGAAGCTTTCTTT.

This clone was seen many times. The rearrangement joins TRBV10-3 to TRBJ1-5; TRBD1 aligns across 10 bases. The CDR3 totals 16 residues. The V and J ends lost 10 bases and 0 bases, in that order; junction bases with no gene match: 9. Germline V gene data show CDR1 as ENHRY and CDR2 as SYGVKD. CDR3 amino acids: CATSGQGIFSNQPQHF. CDR3 bases: TGTGCCACCTCGGGACAGGGGATATTTAGCAATCAGCCCCAGCATTTT.

Many counts were recorded for this clone. The V and J genes are TRBV14 and TRBJ2-1; D may match TRBD1 or TRBD2 (5 bases each). Germline V gene sequence: CDR1 SGHDN, CDR2 FVKESK. Trimming removed 4 bases at V and 2 bases at J, with 21 bases between. The CDR3 loop spans 18 amino acids. CDR3 region: CASSRAPPGTVTYNEQFF. The DNA for the CDR3 is TGTGCCAGCAGCCGTGCGCCCCCCGGGACGGTGACCTACAATGAGCAGTTCTTC.

This clone was seen repeatedly, ten times or more. The J gene is TRBJ2-5, the V gene TRBV9; the match to TRBD1 covers 9 bases. Germline V lookup: CDR1 SGDLS, CDR2 YYNGEE. J gave up 5 bases and V 1 base, and 3 bases lay outside the gene matches. The CDR3 covers 14 residues. CDR3 nucleotides: TGTGCCAGCAGCGTAACAGGGGGCTGGGAGACCCAGTACTTC. This gives the protein CASSVTGGWETQYF. Combining the CDR3 with reference TRBV9 and TRBJ2-5 gives the whole variable domain DSGVTQTPKHLITATGQRVTLRCSPRSGDLSVYWYQQSLDQGLQFLIQYYNGEERAKGNILERFSAQQFPDLHSELNLSSLELGDSALYFCASSVTGGWETQYFGPGTRLLVL.

This clone was counted many times. This chain uses TRBV5-1 with TRBJ2-5; TRBD2 aligns across 8 bases. J was trimmed by 5 bases and V by 8 bases; bases with no gene match: 8. This CDR3 is built from 13 residues. CDR1 SGHRS and CDR2 YFSETQ come from the germline V gene. CDR3 DNA: TGCGCCAGTCGAGCGGGAGTCGGGGAGACCCAGTACTTC. Protein sequence: CASRAGVGETQYF.

This clone was detected only a few times. This may come from a read error, since a much larger clone is one base off. Other nucleotide sequences from this sample produce the same CDR3. The CDR3 here is CASSDGWEAFF. The CDR3 nucleotides are TGTGCTAGCAGTGATGGTTGGGAAGCTTTCTTT. The V gene is TRBV6-1, the J gene TRBJ1-1; D is unresolved. The V gene's germline CDR1 is MNHNS and CDR2 SASEGT. CDR3 length: 11 residues.

Worth noting for this clone: The junction departs from germline at one end; a sequencing error may be responsible. This sequence joins TRBV24-1 and TRBJ1-6, with 8 bases identical to TRBD1. CDR3 length: 18 amino acids. Per the germline V gene, CDR1 is KGHDR and CDR2 is SFDVKD. The CDR3 loop reads CATRGGQGNRPNNSPLNF. The CDR3 DNA follows: TGTGCCACCAGAGGCGGACAGGGTAATCGACCAAATAATTCACCCCTCAACTTT.

This clone was counted only a few times. A much larger clone sits a single nucleotide away, making a read error possible. This specimen includes other DNA sequences encoding the same CDR3. J is TRBJ2-2 and V is TRBV10-3; D ambiguous. Germline CDR1 is ENHRY and CDR2 is SYGVKD. The CDR3 length is 15 residues. Trimming left V 3 bases short and J 2 bases short, with 10 bases between. CDR3 in amino acids: CAISDPLSNTGELFF. The CDR3 nucleotides are TGTGCCATCAGTGACCCGCTTTCTAACACCGGGGAGCTGTTTTTT.

A remark on this clone: A much larger clone is a single base away; this may be a read error. V is TRBV20-1 and J is TRBJ2-7, with D tentatively TRBD2 (9 bases). This CDR3 region has 13 residues. CDR1 is DFQATT and CDR2 is SNEGSKA in the germline V gene (reference sequence). The CDR3 nucleotides are TGCAGTTCTAGCGGGGACAGGCTGAACGAGCAGTACTTC. It codes for CSSSGDRLNEQYF.

The chain has TRBV12-5 and TRBJ2-1; 9 bases align to TRBD1. This CDR3 has 13 amino acids. V was clipped by 5 bases and J by 8 bases; unmatched bases: 4. Germline V gene data show CDR1 as LGHNT and CDR2 as FRNRAP. The CDR3 is CASGGTGLDEQFF. CDR3 DNA: TGTGCTAGTGGTGGGACAGGGTTAGATGAGCAGTTCTTC.

Many counts were recorded for this clone. The rearrangement joins TRBV7-9 to TRBJ2-7; D uncertain. The V gene lost 4 bases and the J gene lost 3 bases, with 10 bases spanning the gap. The length of the CDR3 is 13 residues. Germline V lookup: CDR1 SEHNR, CDR2 FQNEAQ (reference sequence). The CDR3 DNA is TGTGCCAGCAGCTCTCTAGTTATCTACGAGCAGTACTTC. This sequence encodes CASSSLVIYEQYF.

This clone has ten or more counts. The chain joins TRBV11-1 to TRBJ1-1; D gene ambiguous. The CDR3 loop spans 11 amino acids. Trimming left V 1 base short and J 6 bases short, with 3 bases between. The germline V gene encodes CDR1 SGHAT and CDR2 FQDESV (reference sequence). CDR3 amino acids: CASSLDAEAFF. The CDR3 nucleotides are TGTGCCAGCAGCTTAGACGCTGAAGCTTTCTTT.

This clone came up many times. The V call is TRBV12-3 or TRBV12-4, the J call TRBJ1-1; tentatively, D is TRBD1 (5 bases). This CDR3 region has 13 residues. Trimming stripped 9 bases from V and 5 bases from J, with 16 bases between. CDR3: CASSGQGGTEAFF. As DNA, the CDR3 is TGTGCCAGTTCCGGGCAGGGAGGAACTGAAGCTTTCTTT.

This clone was picked up many times. V and J are TRBV15 and TRBJ2-3; D call uncertain. V lost 2 bases and J lost 4, with 10 bases in between. The germline gives CDR1 LNHNV, CDR2 YYDKDF (reference sequence). The CDR3 spans 14 residues. CDR3 DNA sequence: TGTGCCACCAGCAGATTAGTAGTTCCAGATACGCAGTATTTT. Translated, it gives CATSRLVVPDTQYF.

This clone was recorded many times. This could be a read error, since a much larger clone is one nucleotide away. The chain recombines TRBV4-1 with TRBJ1-5; D gene unclear. The V gene's germline CDR1 is MGHRA and CDR2 YSYEKL. There are 16 residues in the CDR3. The CDR3 loop reads CAGSQGPIPVAEPQHF. CDR3 in DNA: TGCGCCGGCAGCCAAGGACCGATTCCCGTTGCGGAGCCCCAGCATTTT.

This clone was recorded at least ten times. This rearrangement joins TRBV18 to TRBJ2-7; D might be TRBD2 (6 bases). This CDR3 has 16 residues. The germline gives CDR1 KGHSH, CDR2 LQKENI. Trimming left V 0 bases short and J 3 bases short, with 15 bases between. CDR3 sequence reads: CASSPPASGSVYEQYF. DNA for the CDR3: TGTGCCAGCTCACCACCCGCAAGCGGGTCAGTCTACGAGCAGTACTTC.